What follows are 7 T cell receptor beta chains derived from one specimen sequenced in a study of response to subunit inactivated influenza vaccine. Each CDR3 protein is one row after TCRdb ran MiXCR on the RT-PCR reads. The profile shows 450,000 to 600,000 distinct CDR3 sequences, under 8.5% of them singletons. This specimen was PBMCs from blood, taken less than 30 months after vaccination. The source of these receptors is a man aged 50 to 69 who received an inactivated influenza vaccine.

Written as DNA, the CDR3 is TGTGCCAGCAGCCGACTAGCGGGAGGACCTAGCACAGATACGCAGTATTTT. Protein product: CASSRLAGGPSTDTQYF. The chain employs TRBV4-2 and TRBJ2-3; 13 bases line up with TRBD2. This CDR3 has 17 residues. Germline values: CDR1 LGHNA, CDR2 YNFKEQ. V lost 4 bases, J lost 0 bases, and 4 bases stayed unmatched.

The J gene is TRBJ1-1, the V gene TRBV14; D possibly corresponds to TRBD1 (6 bases). Trimming stripped 4 bases from V and 7 bases from J, with 13 bases between. The CDR3 covers 13 residues. Germline V CDR1 and CDR2: SGHDN, FVKESK. CDR3 DNA sequence: TGTGCCAGCAGCCGCCACAGGGCAAATGAAGCTTTCTTT. Its translation: CASSRHRANEAFF.

This clonotype was recorded many times. The rearrangement links TRBV20-1 to TRBJ1-6, with D uncertain. The V and J ends lost 7 bases and 0 bases respectively, with 7 bases between them. Looked up from germline, CDR1 is DFQATT and CDR2 is SNEGSKA (reference sequence). The CDR3 consists of 13 residues. This chain's CDR3 is CSVGNSYNSPLHF. The CDR3, as DNA: TGCAGTGTGGGGAACTCCTATAATTCACCCCTCCACTTT.

This clonotype was observed a few times. The rearrangement joins TRBV28 to TRBJ2-1; D may be TRBD1 (5 bases). CDR1 and CDR2 (germline): MDHEN, SYDVKM. V gave up 2 bases and J gave up 0 bases, with 17 bases separating them. CDR3 size: 18 residues. DNA for the CDR3: TGTGCCAGCAGTTTACAGGGCTTCTCCTCTAGCTCCTACAATGAGCAGTTCTTC. Its protein is CASSLQGFSSSSYNEQFF.

The V and J genes are TRBV12-3 or TRBV12-4 and TRBJ1-5, with TRBD1 identical over 9 bases. V shed 6 bases, J shed 6 bases, and the junction held 9 bases outside the gene matches. The CDR3 contains 15 residues. The CDR3, as DNA: TGTGCCAGCAGAAGTACAGGGGGCGCAGGTCAGCCCCAGCATTTT. It is translated as CASRSTGGAGQPQHF.

The chain links TRBV5-6 to TRBJ2-1; 12 nucleotides match TRBD2. The CDR3 contains 18 residues. V lost 5 bases, J lost 5 bases, and 14 bases stayed unmatched. CDR1 and CDR2 from the germline V gene are SGHDT and YYEEEE. CDR3 sequence: CASSHASGRAGKNNEQFF. In nucleotides, the CDR3 is TGTGCCAGCAGTCATGCTAGCGGGAGGGCCGGGAAGAACAATGAGCAGTTCTTC.

This clonotype was recorded a few times. The chain is built from TRBV30 and TRBJ2-4; unclear D gene. CDR3 length equals 13 residues. Germline lookup yields CDR1 GTSNPN and CDR2 SVGIG (reference sequence). Trimming took 1 base from V and 3 from J, leaving 7 bases between them. The CDR3 sequence: CAWSGLIKNIQYF. The CDR3 DNA sequence: TGTGCCTGGAGTGGTTTAATCAAAAACATTCAGTACTTC.